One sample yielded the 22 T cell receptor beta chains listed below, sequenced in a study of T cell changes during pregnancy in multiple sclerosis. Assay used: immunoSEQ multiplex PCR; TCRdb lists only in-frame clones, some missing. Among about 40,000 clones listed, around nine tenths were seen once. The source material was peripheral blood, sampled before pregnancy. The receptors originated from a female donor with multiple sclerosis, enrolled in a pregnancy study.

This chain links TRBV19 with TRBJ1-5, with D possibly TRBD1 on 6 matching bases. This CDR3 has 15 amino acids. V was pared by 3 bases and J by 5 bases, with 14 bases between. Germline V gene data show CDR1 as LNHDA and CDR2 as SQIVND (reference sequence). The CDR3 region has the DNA TGTGCCAGTAGTATGTGGGGGCCCGCTGATCAGCCCCAGCATTTT. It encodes CASSMWGPADQPQHF.

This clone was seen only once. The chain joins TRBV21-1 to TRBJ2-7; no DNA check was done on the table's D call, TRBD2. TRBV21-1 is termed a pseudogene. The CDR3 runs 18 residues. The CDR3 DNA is TGTGCCAGCAGCAAAAAGAGCTCCCGGGGTAGATCGTCCTACGAGCAGTACTTC. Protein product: CASSKKSSRGRSSYEQYF.

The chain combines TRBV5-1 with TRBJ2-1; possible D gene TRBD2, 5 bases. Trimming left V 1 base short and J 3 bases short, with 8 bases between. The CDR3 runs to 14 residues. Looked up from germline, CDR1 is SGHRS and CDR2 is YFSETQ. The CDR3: CASSLREFYNEQFF. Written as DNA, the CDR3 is TGCGCCAGCAGCTTGAGGGAGTTCTACAATGAGCAGTTCTTC.

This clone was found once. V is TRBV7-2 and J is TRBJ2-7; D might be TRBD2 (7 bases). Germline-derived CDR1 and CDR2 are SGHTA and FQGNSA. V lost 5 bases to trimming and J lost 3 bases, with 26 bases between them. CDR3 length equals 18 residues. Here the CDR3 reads CASSLIGGGGSYNYEQYF. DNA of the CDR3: TGTGCCAGCAGCCTCATCGGAGGGGGGGGCAGCTACAACTACGAGCAGTACTTC.

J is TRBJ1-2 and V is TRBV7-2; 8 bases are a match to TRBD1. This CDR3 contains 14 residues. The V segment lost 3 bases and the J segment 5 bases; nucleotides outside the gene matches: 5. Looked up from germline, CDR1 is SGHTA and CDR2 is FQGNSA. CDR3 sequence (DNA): TGTGCCAGCAGCTTCCAGGGGGCATATTATGGCTACACCTTC. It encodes CASSFQGAYYGYTF.

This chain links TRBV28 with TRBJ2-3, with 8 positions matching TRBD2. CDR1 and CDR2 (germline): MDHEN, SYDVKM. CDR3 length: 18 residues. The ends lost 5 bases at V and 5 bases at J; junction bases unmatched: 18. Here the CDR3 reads CASSPYPGGAGAGDTQYF. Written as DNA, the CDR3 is TGTGCCAGCAGTCCCTACCCCGGGGGAGCGGGAGCAGGAGATACGCAGTATTTT.

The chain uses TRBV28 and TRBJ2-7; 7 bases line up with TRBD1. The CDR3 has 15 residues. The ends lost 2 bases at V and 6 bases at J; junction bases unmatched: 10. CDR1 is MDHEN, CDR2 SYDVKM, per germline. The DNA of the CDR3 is TGTGCCAGCAGTTTACCCGCGACAGGGTCTGGCGAGCAGTACTTC. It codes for CASSLPATGSGEQYF.

DNA of the CDR3: TGTGCCAGCAATGAGACCCCGGGGAGCAAAAACATTCAGTACTTC. Translating it yields CASNETPGSKNIQYF. The chain employs TRBV2 and TRBJ2-4; a weak D match, TRBD2 (5 bases). Germline V gene lookup returns CDR1 SNHLY and CDR2 FYNNEI. The CDR3 covers 15 residues. V gave up 7 bases and J gave up 3 bases, with 16 bases separating them.

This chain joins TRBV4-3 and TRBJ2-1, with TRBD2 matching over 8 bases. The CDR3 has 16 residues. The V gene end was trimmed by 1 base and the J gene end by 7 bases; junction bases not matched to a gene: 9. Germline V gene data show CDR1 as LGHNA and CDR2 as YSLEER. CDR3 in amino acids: CASSQVVSGRGNEQFF. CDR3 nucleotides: TGCGCCAGCAGCCAAGTTGTGAGCGGGAGAGGGAATGAGCAGTTCTTC.

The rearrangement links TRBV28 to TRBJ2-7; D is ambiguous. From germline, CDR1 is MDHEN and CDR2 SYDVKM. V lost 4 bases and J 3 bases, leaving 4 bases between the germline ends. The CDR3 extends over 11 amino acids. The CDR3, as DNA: TGTGCCAGCAGTTCCCTCTACGAGCAGTACTTC. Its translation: CASSSLYEQYF.

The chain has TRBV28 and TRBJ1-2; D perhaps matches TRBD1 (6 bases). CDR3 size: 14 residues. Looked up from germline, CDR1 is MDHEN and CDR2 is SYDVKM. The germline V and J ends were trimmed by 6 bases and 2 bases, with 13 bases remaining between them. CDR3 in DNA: TGTGCCAGCAGCCCGGACAGTTCGAACTATGGCTACACCTTC. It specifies CASSPDSSNYGYTF.

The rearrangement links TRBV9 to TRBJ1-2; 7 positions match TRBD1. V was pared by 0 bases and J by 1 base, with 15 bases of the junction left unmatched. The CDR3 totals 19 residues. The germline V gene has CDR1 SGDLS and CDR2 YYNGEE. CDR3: CASSVEPHQGRGNNYGYTF. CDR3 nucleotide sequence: TGTGCCAGCAGCGTAGAACCCCATCAAGGCAGGGGGAATAACTATGGCTACACCTTC.

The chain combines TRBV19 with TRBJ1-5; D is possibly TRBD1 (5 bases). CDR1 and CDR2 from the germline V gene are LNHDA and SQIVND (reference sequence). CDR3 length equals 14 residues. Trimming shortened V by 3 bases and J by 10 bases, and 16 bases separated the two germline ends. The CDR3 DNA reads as TGTGCCAGTAGTATTCTGGGACTGGATGGCCCCCAGCATTTT. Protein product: CASSILGLDGPQHF.

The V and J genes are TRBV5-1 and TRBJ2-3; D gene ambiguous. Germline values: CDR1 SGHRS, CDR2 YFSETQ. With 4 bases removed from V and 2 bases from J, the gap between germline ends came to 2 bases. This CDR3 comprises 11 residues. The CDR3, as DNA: TGCGCCAGCAGCCTCACAGATACGCAGTATTTT. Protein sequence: CASSLTDTQYF. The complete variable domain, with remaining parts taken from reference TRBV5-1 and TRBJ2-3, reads KAGVTQTPRYLIKTRGQQVTLSCSPISGHRSVSWYQQTPGQGLQFLFEYFSETQRNKGNFPGRFSGRQFSNSRSEMNVSTLELGDSALYLCASSLTDTQYFGPGTRLTVL.

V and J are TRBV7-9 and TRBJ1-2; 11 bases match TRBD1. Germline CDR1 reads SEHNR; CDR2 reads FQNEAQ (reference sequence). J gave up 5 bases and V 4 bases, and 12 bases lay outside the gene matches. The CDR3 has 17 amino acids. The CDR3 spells CASSSTEDRGLLYGYTF. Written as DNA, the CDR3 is TGTGCCAGCAGCTCGACCGAGGACAGGGGGCTATTATATGGCTACACCTTC.

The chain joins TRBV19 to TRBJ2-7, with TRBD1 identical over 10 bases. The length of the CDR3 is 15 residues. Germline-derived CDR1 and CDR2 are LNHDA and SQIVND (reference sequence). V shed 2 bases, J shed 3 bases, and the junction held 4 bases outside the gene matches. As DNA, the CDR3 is TGTGCCAGTAGTATAAGTCGGACAGGGGGCTACGAGCAGTACTTC. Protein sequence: CASSISRTGGYEQYF.

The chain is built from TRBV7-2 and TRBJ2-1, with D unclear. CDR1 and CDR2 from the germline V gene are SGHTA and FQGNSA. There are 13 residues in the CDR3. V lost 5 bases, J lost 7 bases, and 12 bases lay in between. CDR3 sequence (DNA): TGTGCCAGCAGCCCCCGCGAGGAGAATGAGCAGTTCTTC. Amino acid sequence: CASSPREENEQFF.

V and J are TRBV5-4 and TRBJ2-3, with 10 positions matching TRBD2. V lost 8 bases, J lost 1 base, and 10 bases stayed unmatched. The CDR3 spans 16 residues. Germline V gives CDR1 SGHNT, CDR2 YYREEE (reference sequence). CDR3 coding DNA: TGTGCCAGTACAAGAGGCGGGACTAGCGGCACAGATACGCAGTATTTT. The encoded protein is CASTRGGTSGTDTQYF.

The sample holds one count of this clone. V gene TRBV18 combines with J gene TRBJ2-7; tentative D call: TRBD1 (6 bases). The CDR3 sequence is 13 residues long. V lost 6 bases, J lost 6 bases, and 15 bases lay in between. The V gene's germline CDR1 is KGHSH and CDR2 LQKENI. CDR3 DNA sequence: TGTGCCAGCTCTCCCAACAGGGAAAGCGAGCAGTACTTC. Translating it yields CASSPNRESEQYF.

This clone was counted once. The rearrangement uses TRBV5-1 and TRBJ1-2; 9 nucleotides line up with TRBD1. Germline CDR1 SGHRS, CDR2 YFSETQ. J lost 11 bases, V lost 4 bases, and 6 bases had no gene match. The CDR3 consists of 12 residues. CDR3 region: CASSKGDRAYTF. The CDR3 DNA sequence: TGCGCCAGCAGCAAAGGGGACAGGGCATACACCTTC.

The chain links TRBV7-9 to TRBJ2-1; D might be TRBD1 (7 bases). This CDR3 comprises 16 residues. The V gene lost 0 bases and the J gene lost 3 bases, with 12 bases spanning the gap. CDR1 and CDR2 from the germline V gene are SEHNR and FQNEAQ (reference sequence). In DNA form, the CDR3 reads TGTGCCAGCAGCTTAGCGCAGGGGGGACTCTACAATGAGCAGTTCTTC. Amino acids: CASSLAQGGLYNEQFF.

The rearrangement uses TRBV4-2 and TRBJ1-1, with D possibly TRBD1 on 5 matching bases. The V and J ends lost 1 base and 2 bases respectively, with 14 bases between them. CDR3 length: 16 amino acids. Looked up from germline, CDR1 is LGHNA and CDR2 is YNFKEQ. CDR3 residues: CASSQASKGLNTEAFF. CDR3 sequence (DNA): TGTGCCAGCAGCCAAGCAAGTAAGGGGCTTAACACTGAAGCTTTCTTT.